These T cell receptor beta chains were read from a single sample in a study of blood T cell repertoires in COVID-19. Sequencing was performed with immunoSEQ multiplex PCR; in TCRdb, only in-frame clones are kept and a portion is missing. This table holds 95,000 to 150,000 clones, about 80% found once. Material for sequencing was peripheral blood. These receptors were obtained from a man aged 60 to 75 with acute or convalescent COVID-19. The CDR3 runs from the conserved cysteine through the conserved F or W. Fields, in order: J gene, clone size, D gene, V gene, CDR3 protein, CDR3 DNA. The D gene is left open where the match is weak. Size is omitted from some rows. Given values are once, few, many or a class for expanded clones.

TRBJ2-5 - TRBD1 TRBV5-1 CASSPTGGSETQYF TGCGCCAGCAGCCCGACAGGGGGTAGTGAGACCCAGTACTTC
TRBJ1-2 - - TRBV24-1 CATSDSSGSYGYTF TGTGCCACCAGTGATTCAAGCGGGAGCTATGGCTACACCTTC
TRBJ1-5 - TRBD1 TRBV18 CASSPTGGNQPQHF TGTGCCAGCTCACCCACAGGGGGCAATCAGCCCCAGCATTTT
TRBJ2-5 - - TRBV29-1 CSAMKAGAGETQYF TGCAGCGCCATGAAGGCGGGCGCCGGGGAGACCCAGTACTTC
TRBJ1-1 once - TRBV7-3 CASSHSGVAEAFF TGTGCCAGCAGCCACTCGGGGGTCGCCGAAGCTTTCTTT
TRBJ2-7 - TRBD2 TRBV5-1 CASSLGLAGEYEQYF TGCGCCAGCAGCTTGGGACTAGCGGGAGAATACGAGCAGTACTTC
TRBJ1-5 - - TRBV15 CATSRDPRGNQPQHF TGTGCCACCAGCAGAGATCCCAGGGGTAATCAGCCCCAGCATTTT
TRBJ2-7 few - TRBV29-1 CSVERDYEQYF TGCAGCGTTGAACGGGACTACGAGCAGTACTTC
TRBJ2-7 once TRBD2 TRBV27 CASSEGSSGSYEQYF TGTGCCAGCAGCGAGGGGAGTAGCGGGTCCTACGAGCAGTACTTC
TRBJ1-1 - - TRBV6-6 CASSKPGQNTEAFF TGTGCCAGCAGTAAACCGGGACAAAACACTGAAGCTTTCTTT
TRBJ1-4 - - TRBV28 CASSLLGLSSTNEKLFF TGTGCCAGCAGTTTATTAGGACTCTCCTCAACTAATGAAAAACTGTTTTTT
TRBJ1-2 - TRBD1 TRBV7-9 CASSLSRDSYGYTF TGTGCCAGCAGCTTAAGTCGGGACAGTTACGGCTACACCTTC
TRBJ1-1 - - TRBV5-8 CASSGSFAGKAFF TGTGCCAGCAGCGGGAGCTTCGCGGGTAAGGCTTTCTTT
TRBJ2-5 few - TRBV11-2 CASSLRRETQYF TGTGCCAGCAGCTTAAGGAGGGAGACCCAGTACTTC
TRBJ2-5 once TRBD2 TRBV5-1 CASSLTSGSLGETQYF TGCGCCAGCAGCTTAACTAGCGGGAGTTTGGGAGAGACCCAGTACTTC
TRBJ2-6 once TRBD1 TRBV6-1 CASSEQGAAGANVLTF TGTGCCAGCAGTGAGCAGGGGGCGGCTGGGGCCAACGTCCTGACTTTC
TRBJ2-3 - TRBD1 TRBV9 CASSAPLTGESDTQYF TGTGCCAGCAGCGCACCACTGACAGGGGAATCTGATACGCAGTATTTT
TRBJ2-1 - TRBD2 TRBV2 CASTREGTSGLKQFF TGTGCCAGCACGAGGGAGGGGACTAGCGGCTTGAAGCAGTTCTTC
TRBJ2-4 - TRBD2 TRBV6-5 CASSGGGSPNIQYF TGTGCCAGCAGCGGGGGGGGCTCGCCAAACATTCAGTACTTC
TRBJ1-4 - - TRBV18 CASSPLSNEKLFF TGTGCCAGCTCACCACTGAGTAATGAAAAACTGTTTTTT
TRBJ2-4 - - TRBV30 CAWSAPPGSTQYF TGTGCCTGGAGTGCCCCCCCCGGGAGCACTCAGTACTTC
TRBJ2-5 - - TRBV27 CASSLGLPPRETQYF TGTGCCAGCAGTTTAGGTCTCCCCCCTAGGGAGACCCAGTACTTC
TRBJ2-5 - - TRBV18 CASSTLERETQYF TGTGCCAGCTCCACCTTAGAGCGAGAGACCCAGTACTTC
TRBJ1-6 - TRBD1 TRBV19 CASSTGGSSYNSPLHF TGTGCCAGTAGTACAGGGGGAAGCTCCTATAATTCACCCCTCCACTTT
TRBJ2-7 once - TRBV20-1 CSGGPTYEQYF TGCAGTGGCGGCCCCACCTACGAGCAGTACTTC
TRBJ2-7 - TRBD1 TRBV6-6 CASSYATGTHEQYF TGTGCCAGCAGTTACGCGACAGGGACCCACGAGCAGTACTTC
TRBJ2-2 - - TRBV28 CASSPGTLHTGELFF TGTGCCAGCAGTCCCGGGACATTGCACACCGGGGAGCTGTTTTTT
TRBJ1-2 - - TRBV29-1 CSVREGTYGYTF TGCAGCGTCAGGGAGGGGACCTATGGCTACACCTTC
TRBJ2-1 - - TRBV10-3 CANGRGAYNEQFF TGTGCCAACGGGCGGGGAGCCTACAATGAGCAGTTCTTC
TRBJ1-1 - - TRBV7-9 CASRPGQNTEAFF TGTGCCAGCAGGCCGGGACAGAACACTGAAGCTTTCTTT
TRBJ2-2 - - TRBV28 CASSSLGGGELFF TGTGCCAGCAGTTCTCTAGGCGGCGGGGAGCTGTTTTTT
TRBJ2-3 - TRBD1 TRBV5-1 CASSFGTALTDTQYF TGCGCCAGCAGCTTCGGGACAGCGCTCACAGATACGCAGTATTTT
TRBJ2-5 - TRBD2 TRBV9 CASSVSGRSETQYF TGTGCCAGCAGCGTGTCCGGGAGGAGTGAGACCCAGTACTTC
TRBJ2-7 - - TRBV3-1/TRBV3-2 CASSQTGYEQYF TGTGCCAGCAGCCAAACGGGCTACGAGCAGTACTTC
TRBJ2-7 - TRBD2 TRBV15 CATSREGGSRYEQYF TGTGCCACCAGCAGAGAGGGCGGGAGCAGGTACGAGCAGTACTTC
TRBJ2-1 once - TRBV18 CASSYTRSYNEQFF TGTGCCAGCTCATACACCCGCTCCTACAATGAGCAGTTCTTC
TRBJ2-2 - - TRBV30 CAWSVGILTTGELFF TGTGCCTGGAGTGTCGGGATCCTCACTACCGGGGAGCTGTTTTTT
TRBJ1-6 few TRBD1 TRBV27 CASRTYLRGARGGEDSPLHF TGTGCCAGCAGAACCTACCTCAGGGGGGCAAGGGGAGGTGAAGATTCACCCCTCCACTTT
TRBJ2-3 - - TRBV30 CAWRAGRDTQYF TGTGCCTGGAGGGCAGGGCGAGATACGCAGTATTTT
TRBJ1-2 - TRBD1 TRBV5-8 CASRPGTGVSYGYTF TGTGCCAGCAGGCCCGGGACAGGGGTTAGCTATGGCTACACCTTC
TRBJ2-6 - - TRBV11-2 CASSSHTSGANVLTF TGTGCCAGCAGCTCCCACACATCCGGGGCCAACGTCCTGACTTTC
TRBJ2-1 once TRBD2 TRBV27 CASSIGTSAANEQFF TGTGCCAGCAGTATAGGGACTAGCGCCGCAAATGAGCAGTTCTTC
TRBJ2-7 - - TRBV28 CASAGTTPYEQYF TGTGCCAGCGCCGGGACAACTCCCTACGAGCAGTACTTC
TRBJ1-2 - - TRBV28 CASSPTSVRGAHGYTF TGTGCCAGCAGCCCTACTAGCGTTAGGGGGGCCCATGGCTACACCTTC
TRBJ2-3 once TRBD2 TRBV5-1 CASSSGTSGGSSQYF TGCGCCAGCAGCTCCGGGACTAGCGGGGGCAGTTCGCAGTATTTT
TRBJ1-3 - - TRBV30 CAWMSGLRGNTIYF TGTGCCTGGATGAGCGGGCTGAGGGGAAACACCATATATTTT
TRBJ1-1 - - TRBV11-1 CASSLSYQGTEAFF TGTGCCAGCAGCTTATCTTACCAGGGGACTGAAGCTTTCTTT
TRBJ2-1 once TRBD2 TRBV3-1/TRBV3-2 CASSHSGRVAEQFF TGTGCCAGCAGCCACAGCGGGAGGGTGGCTGAGCAGTTCTTC
TRBJ2-7 - - TRBV5-5 CASSLMASADEQYF TGTGCCAGCAGCTTGATGGCTAGCGCTGACGAGCAGTACTTC
TRBJ2-7 - TRBD2 TRBV28 CASSPGGAEYEQYF TGTGCCAGCAGCCCCGGGGGGGCTGAGTACGAGCAGTACTTC
TRBJ2-1 - TRBD2 TRBV30 CAWARAAGGYNEQFF TGTGCCTGGGCCCGAGCGGCGGGAGGCTACAATGAGCAGTTCTTC
TRBJ2-3 few - TRBV3-1/TRBV3-2 CASSLRWTRVADTQYF TGTGCCAGCAGCCTCAGATGGACAAGGGTGGCAGATACGCAGTATTTT
TRBJ2-7 - TRBD2 TRBV27 CASSPPGLAEYEQYF TGTGCCAGCAGTCCACCGGGACTAGCGGAATACGAGCAGTACTTC
TRBJ2-3 - - TRBV29-1 CSVFSPESTSASDLSDTQYF TGCAGCGTGTTCTCCCCGGAATCTACCTCAGCCTCGGACTTGTCGGATACGCAGTATTTT
TRBJ1-3 - TRBD1 TRBV5-1 CASSRDRMSSGNTIYF TGCGCCAGCAGCCGGGACAGGATGAGCTCTGGAAACACCATATATTTT